The sequence of this T cell receptor beta chain was determined in a study of blood T cells in healthy people across ages. Study-level points and caveats: There was no known CMV status for donors, so expanded clonotype changes were possibly confounded.

Combining a sample-barcoded 5' primer with a J-beta primer mix, a second PCR ran for 7 to 11 cycles. A single record per CDR3 protein comes from TCRdb applying MiXCR to the 5' RACE reads. Seen here are 800,000 or so distinct CDR3 sequences, under 80% observed once, and the top ten hold about a quarter. This clonotype was picked up a small number of times. What it binds is unknown. Germline V gene data show CDR1 as SQVTM and CDR2 as ANQGSEA. The CDR3 consists of 16 residues. V lost 6 bases and J lost 0; bases outside the gene matches: 11. Sequenced material: blood. The origin of this receptor is a man aged 30-40 years in good health. The chain carries TRBV29-1 and TRBJ2-3; 8 positions agree with TRBD1. CDR3 coding DNA: TGCAGCGTGACCCGAGACAGGGGTCATAGCACAGATACGCAGTATTTT. Residues: CSVTRDRGHSTDTQYF.